One and the same sample provided the 2 T cell receptor beta chains below, sequenced in a study of early T cells in non-severe SARS-CoV-2 infection. TCRdb re-called the 5' RACE reads with MiXCR, one entry per CDR3 protein. In the table there are 45,000 to 70,000 distinct CDR3 sequences, roughly 12% of which are singletons. Material: whole blood. These receptors were collected from an adult who was a healthcare worker with PCR-confirmed SARS-CoV-2 infection or an uninfected control (not recorded which).

The chain combines TRBV4-1 with TRBJ2-1, with D unresolved. CDR3 length: 15 amino acids. The germline V gene has CDR1 MGHRA and CDR2 YSYEKL. The ends were cut back, 1 base at V and 2 bases at J, with 9 bases in the middle. CDR3 sequence reads: CASSQGAGPYNEQFF. In DNA, the CDR3 is TGCGCCAGCAGCCAAGGGGCAGGTCCCTACAATGAGCAGTTCTTC.

At least ten counts were recorded for this clonotype. The chain couples TRBV11-2 to TRBJ2-1; D perhaps matches TRBD2 (6 bases). Germline CDR1 and CDR2: SGHAT and FQNNGV. Trimming took off 8 bases at V and 13 bases at J, with 12 bases between the two ends. The CDR3 extends over 10 amino acids. The CDR3, as DNA: TGTGCCAGCTCCGGCGGGATCCAGTTCTTC. Translation: CASSGGIQFF.